This T cell receptor beta chain was retrieved from a study of blood T cell repertoires in COVID-19. About the research overall: Acute and convalescent COVID-19 specimens originated in the United States, Italy and Spain. PBMCs, B-cell-depleted T cells, or T cells were the source of the cDNA or gDNA that made up the material.

Germline lookup yields CDR1 SGHNT and CDR2 YENEEA. V was pared by 5 bases and J by 6 bases, with 7 bases between. CDR3 length equals 12 residues. Clinical histories supplied by participants themselves formed the basis of cohort assignment. In Cohort 3, a recovered donor had either two negative PCRs, clearance, or symptom resolution. Generated by immunoSEQ multiplex PCR, the TCRdb table keeps only in-frame clones and is missing some. The table includes around 300,000 clones, around 87% detected once. The sequencing sample was made of PBMCs or T cells enriched from blood (not recorded which). The chain carries TRBV11-3 and TRBJ2-2, with D uncertain. The receptor was derived from a woman in her 30s who had recovered from COVID-19. CDR3 bases: TGTGCCAGCAGCCCAAAGCCCGGGGAGCTGTTTTTT. The encoded protein is CASSPKPGELFF.